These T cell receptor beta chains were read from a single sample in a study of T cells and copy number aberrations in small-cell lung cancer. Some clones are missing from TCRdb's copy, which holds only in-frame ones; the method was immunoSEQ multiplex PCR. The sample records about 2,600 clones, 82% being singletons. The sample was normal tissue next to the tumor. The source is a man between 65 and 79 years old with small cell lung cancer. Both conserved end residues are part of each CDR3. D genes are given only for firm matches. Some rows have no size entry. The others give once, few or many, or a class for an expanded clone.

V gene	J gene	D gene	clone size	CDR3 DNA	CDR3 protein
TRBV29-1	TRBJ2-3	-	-	TGCAGCGTTGAACCTTCGGGGGAAGATACGCAGTATTTT	CSVEPSGEDTQYF
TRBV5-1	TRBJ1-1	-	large	TGCGCCAGCAGCTTGGGGAGGGACTTCATAGGAACTGAAGCTTTCTTT	CASSLGRDFIGTEAFF
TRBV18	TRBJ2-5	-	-	TGTGCCAGCTCACCCAGGGTCAGCCAGGTCAACAAGGAGACCCAGTACTTC	CASSPRVSQVNKETQYF
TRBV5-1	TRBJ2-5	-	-	TGCGCCAGCAGCTCTAACGGGACTCCACAAGAGACCCAGTACTTC	CASSSNGTPQETQYF
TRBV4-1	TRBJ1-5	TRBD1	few	TGCGCCAGCAGCCACGACAGGGGTCAGCCCCAGCATTTT	CASSHDRGQPQHF
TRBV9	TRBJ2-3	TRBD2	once	TGTGCCAGCAGCGTCCAGCGGGGGGCACATACGCAGTATTTT	CASSVQRGAHTQYF
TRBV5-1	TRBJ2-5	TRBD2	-	TGCGCCAGCAGTAGATGGACTAGCTACCAAGAGACCCAGTACTTC	CASSRWTSYQETQYF
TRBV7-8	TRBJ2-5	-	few	TGTGCCAGCAGCTCGACAGGCTTGGGGGAGACCCAGTACTTC	CASSSTGLGETQYF
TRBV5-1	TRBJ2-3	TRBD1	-	TGCGCCACCGGACAGGGGGGTACAGATACGCAGTATTTT	CATGQGGTDTQYF
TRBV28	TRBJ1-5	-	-	TGTGCCAGCAGTTTTCCGGGGCCCCAGCATTTT	CASSFPGPQHF
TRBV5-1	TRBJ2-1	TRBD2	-	TGCGCCAGCAGCCTCCTAGCGGGGATCTCCTACAATGAGCAGTTCTTC	CASSLLAGISYNEQFF
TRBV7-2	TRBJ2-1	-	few	TGTGCCAGCAGCGGGGGCTCCTACAATGAGCAGTTCTTC	CASSGGSYNEQFF
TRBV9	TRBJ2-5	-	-	TGTGCCAGCAGCTTGAGTCTGTCAGAGACCCAGTACTTC	CASSLSLSETQYF
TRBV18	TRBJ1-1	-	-	TGTGCCAGCTCACCGGCTGCGAACACTGAAGCTTTCTTT	CASSPAANTEAFF
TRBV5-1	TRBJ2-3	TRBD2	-	TGCGCCAGCAGCTTGAGTACTAGCGGGAGCCCAGATACGCAGTATTTT	CASSLSTSGSPDTQYF
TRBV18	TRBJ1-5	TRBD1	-	TGTGCCAGCTCAACAGACAGGGGTCAGCCCCAGCATTTT	CASSTDRGQPQHF
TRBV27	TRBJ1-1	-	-	TGTGCCAGCAGGCAAAGGGGGGACACTGAAGCTTTCTTT	CASRQRGDTEAFF
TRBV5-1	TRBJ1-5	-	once	TGCGCCAGCAGCTTGGGGGGGCGCGATCAGCCCCAGCATTTT	CASSLGGRDQPQHF
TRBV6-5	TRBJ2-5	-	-	TGTGCCAGCAAAGACTTTAAAGAGACCCAGTACTTC	CASKDFKETQYF
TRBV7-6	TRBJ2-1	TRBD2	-	TGTGCCAGCAGCTTATCCCAAAGCGGGGGGGAGTACAATGAGCAGTTCTTC	CASSLSQSGGEYNEQFF
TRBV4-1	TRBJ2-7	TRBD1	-	TGCGCCAGCAGCCTAACCGGGACAGGGTCCCACGAGCAGTACTTC	CASSLTGTGSHEQYF
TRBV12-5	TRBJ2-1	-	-	TGTGCTAGTGCCACTGGGGCTAGTGAAGGCAATGAGCAGTTCTTC	CASATGASEGNEQFF
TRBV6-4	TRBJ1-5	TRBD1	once	TGTGCCAGCAGTGACTCGACAGGGATGGGGCCCCAGCATTTT	CASSDSTGMGPQHF
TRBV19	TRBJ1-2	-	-	TGTGCCAGTAGTCCCGCGGGGGGATCAGGGCGCGGCTACACCTTC	CASSPAGGSGRGYTF
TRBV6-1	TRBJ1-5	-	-	TGTGCCAGCAGTCCACAAGGACCGTCCGTCCAGCCCCAGCATTTT	CASSPQGPSVQPQHF
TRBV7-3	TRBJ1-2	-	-	TGTGCCAGCAGCCCGGACAGTAACTATGGCTACACCTTC	CASSPDSNYGYTF
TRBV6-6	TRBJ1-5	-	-	TGTGCCAGCAGTAACCAAGGTATTAGCAATCAGCCCCAGCATTTT	CASSNQGISNQPQHF
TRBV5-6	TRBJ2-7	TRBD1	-	TGTGCCAGCAGCGGGACAGCCATCTACGAGCAGTACTTC	CASSGTAIYEQYF
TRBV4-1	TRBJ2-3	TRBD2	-	TGCGCCAGCAGCCAAGGACTAGCGGGAGCCGGGAATACGCAGTATTTT	CASSQGLAGAGNTQYF
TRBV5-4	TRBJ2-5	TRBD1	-	TGTGCCAGCAGCCCTAGGGACAGATTGAGAGAGACCCAGTACTTC	CASSPRDRLRETQYF
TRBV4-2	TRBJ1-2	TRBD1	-	TGTGCCAGCAGCCAAGGGGGGACAGGGGACTATGGCTACACCTTC	CASSQGGTGDYGYTF
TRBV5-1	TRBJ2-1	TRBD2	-	TGCGCCAGTATAGCGGGTCCCAACTCCTACAATGAGCAGTTCTTC	CASIAGPNSYNEQFF
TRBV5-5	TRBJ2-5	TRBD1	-	TGTGCCAGCAGTGACAGGGCGGAGACCCAGTACTTC	CASSDRAETQYF
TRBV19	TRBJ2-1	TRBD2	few	TGTGCCAGTAGTATAGGAGGTAGCGGGGGCTATGAGCAGTTCTTC	CASSIGGSGGYEQFF
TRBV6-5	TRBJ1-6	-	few	TGTGCCAGCAGTTTCGTATTCTCCTATAATTCACCCCTCCACTTT	CASSFVFSYNSPLHF
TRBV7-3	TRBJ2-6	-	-	TGTGCCAGCAGCGATGGGCTTTCGGGGGCCAACGTCCTGACTTTC	CASSDGLSGANVLTF
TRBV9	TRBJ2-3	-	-	TGTGCCAGCAGCGTAGACACGGGAGACGCGGGAGATACGCAGTATTTT	CASSVDTGDAGDTQYF
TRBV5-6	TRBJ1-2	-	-	TGTGCCAGCAGCTTCGGGGGCGCCTATGGCTACACCTTC	CASSFGGAYGYTF
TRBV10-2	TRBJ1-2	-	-	TGCGCCAGCAGTGATATCTCAGGGAGCTATGGCTACACCTTC	CASSDISGSYGYTF